Listed below are T cell receptor beta chains from one sample, sequenced in a study of early T cells in non-severe SARS-CoV-2 infection. TCRdb redid the calling of the 5' RACE reads with MiXCR, one entry per CDR3 protein. The sample carries approximately 65,000 distinct CDR3 sequences, roughly 12% recorded once. The sequences come from whole blood, collected at baseline. Receptors originate from an adult who was a healthcare worker with PCR-confirmed SARS-CoV-2 infection or an uninfected control (not recorded which). The CDR3 runs from the conserved cysteine through the conserved F or W. A D gene is named only where the DNA matches it firmly.

-	TRBV5-1	15	TRBJ2-5	CASSLDTPYQETQYF
-	TRBV6-6	12	TRBJ1-5	CASSAPNQPQHF
-	TRBV11-2	14	TRBJ2-1	CASSLGTASNEQFF
-	TRBV5-1	13	TRBJ1-1	CASSRAGGTEAFF
TRBD2	TRBV7-9	16	TRBJ2-5	CASSPLAGGSIQTQYF
-	TRBV20-1	12	TRBJ2-3	CSANHRTDTQYF
TRBD2	TRBV20-1	16	TRBJ2-5	CSAQPPSGGTQETQYF
TRBD1	TRBV20-1	13	TRBJ1-1	CSVRRGRNTEAFF
-	TRBV7-2	11	TRBJ2-1	CASSLFNEQFF
-	TRBV7-2	14	TRBJ1-2	CASSLSPGNYGYTF
TRBD1	TRBV7-2	14	TRBJ1-1	CASSPDRVDQEAFF
-	TRBV7-3	14	TRBJ1-6	CASSLLGVNSPLHF
-	TRBV6-4	14	TRBJ2-3	CASSDRGSTDTQYF
-	TRBV6-5	14	TRBJ2-6	CASSFNSGANVLTF
-	TRBV6-5	14	TRBJ2-5	CASSYSSYQETQYF
-	TRBV12-3/TRBV12-4	15	TRBJ2-6	CASRVTGYGANVLTF
TRBD2	TRBV11-2	15	TRBJ2-1	CASSLLSGGRGEQFF
-	TRBV7-8	15	TRBJ2-7	CASSPRSWQGKEQYF
-	TRBV4-3	15	TRBJ2-7	CASSDRTDGIYEQYF
-	TRBV29-1	12	TRBJ1-1	CSTATGYTEAFF
-	TRBV7-9	13	TRBJ1-5	CASSSLGGQPQHF
TRBD2	TRBV6-6	16	TRBJ2-3	CASSPPRASGADTQYF
-	TRBV7-9	17	TRBJ2-5	CASSLEGVRPGEETQYF
-	TRBV7-2	16	TRBJ1-2	CASSLGATASGYGYTF
TRBD1	TRBV10-3	12	TRBJ1-2	CAISGTGGGYTF
TRBD1	TRBV29-1	15	TRBJ2-2	CSVNTGTGATGELFF
-	TRBV10-3	15	TRBJ1-3	CAISAGPSSGNTIYF
-	TRBV11-2	16	TRBJ2-3	CASSLDQGGHTDTQYF
-	TRBV3-1	14	TRBJ1-1	CASSSFEGRTEAFF
TRBD1	TRBV18	18	TRBJ1-5	CASSLTGTGGYSNQPQHF
-	TRBV20-1	17	TRBJ1-5	CSARDSQAAGLNQPQHF